The 24 T cell receptor beta chains below come from one sample, sequenced in a study of lymphopenia after photon versus proton radiotherapy. Libraries were prepared by immunoSEQ multiplex PCR; TCRdb keeps only in-frame clonotypes and omits some of them. Of approximately 71,000 clones listed, approximately 90% are singletons. The sequences come from peripheral blood, collected from a patient treated with photon-based radiotherapy. All receptors come from an older woman with pancreatic cancer.

The genes are TRBV25-1 and TRBJ2-3; D is ambiguous. The CDR3 runs 15 residues. V was clipped by 6 bases and J by 1 base, with 14 bases between them. CDR1 and CDR2 from the germline V gene are MGHDK and SYGVNS. This chain's CDR3 is CASRRAGVRTDTQYF. DNA for the CDR3: TGTGCCAGCAGGCGAGCTGGGGTTCGCACAGATACGCAGTATTTT.

This sequence joins TRBV2 and TRBJ2-2; weak D call: TRBD1 (6 bases). The germline V gene encodes CDR1 SNHLY and CDR2 FYNNEI. Trimming pared 4 bases from V and 5 bases from J, leaving 14 bases between. This CDR3 comprises 15 residues. Here the CDR3 reads CASSVFAGATGELFF. CDR3 nucleotides: TGTGCCAGCAGTGTTTTCGCAGGGGCTACCGGGGAGCTGTTTTTT.

About this clone: The same CDR3 is also encoded by other DNA sequences in this sample. The chain couples TRBV18 to TRBJ2-3; D is undetermined. Germline V gives CDR1 KGHSH, CDR2 LQKENI. This CDR3 has 13 amino acids. V was trimmed by 3 bases and J by 0 bases, leaving 4 bases between them. CDR3 nucleotide sequence: TGTGCCAGCTCACCCCCCAGCACAGATACGCAGTATTTT. It translates to CASSPPSTDTQYF.

This chain links TRBV27 with TRBJ2-7; TRBD1 or TRBD2 may be the D gene (5 bases each). This CDR3 spans 12 amino acids. V was clipped by 7 bases and J by 3 bases, with 10 bases between them. Germline V gives CDR1 MNHEY, CDR2 SMNVEV (reference sequence). The CDR3 sequence is CASKPGSYEQYF. The CDR3 nucleotides are TGTGCCAGCAAGCCAGGGAGCTACGAGCAGTACTTC.

The rearrangement links TRBV5-5 to TRBJ1-2; TRBD1 might be the D (5 bases). The germline CDR1 and CDR2 sequences are SGHKS and YYEKEE (reference sequence). The CDR3 sequence is 13 residues long. Trimming stripped 4 bases from V and 2 bases from J, with 9 bases between. DNA of the CDR3: TGTGCCAGCAGCCCATGGGGGAACTATGGCTACACCTTC. It translates to CASSPWGNYGYTF.

The chain carries TRBV10-3 and TRBJ2-7; unclear D gene. CDR1 ENHRY and CDR2 SYGVKD come from the germline V gene. Trimming stripped 3 bases from V and 0 bases from J, with 12 bases between. The CDR3 extends over 15 amino acids. DNA for the CDR3: TGTGCCATCAGTGAATTGGCAGCAAACTCCTACGAGCAGTACTTC. Amino acids: CAISELAANSYEQYF.

This clone was observed a few times. The rearrangement uses TRBV4-1 and TRBJ1-5, with 7 nucleotides matching TRBD1. CDR3 size: 14 residues. V shed 1 base, J shed 6 bases, and the junction held 3 bases outside the gene matches. CDR1 is MGHRA and CDR2 is YSYEKL in the germline V gene. The CDR3 DNA is TGCGCCAGCAGCCAAGGACAGGGTAGTCAGCCCCAGCATTTT. Its protein product is CASSQGQGSQPQHF.

The gene calls are TRBV7-9 and TRBJ2-7; D remains unclear. Germline CDR1 is SEHNR and CDR2 is FQNEAQ (reference sequence). The CDR3 loop spans 15 amino acids. The germline V and J ends were trimmed by 1 base and 0 bases, with 10 bases remaining between them. CDR3 DNA sequence: TGTGCCAGCAGCTTAGAGGGTTTAAGCTCCTACGAGCAGTACTTC. This sequence encodes CASSLEGLSSYEQYF.

The rearrangement joins TRBV11-2 to TRBJ2-1, with TRBD2 matching 9 bases. The germline V gene encodes CDR1 SGHAT and CDR2 FQNNGV. This CDR3 region has 15 residues. Trimming removed 5 bases from V and 4 bases from J; junction bases left unmatched: 6. CDR3 in amino acids: CASSPGTSLYNEQFF. The CDR3 DNA is TGTGCCAGCAGCCCAGGGACTAGCCTATACAATGAGCAGTTCTTC.

The chain uses TRBV10-3 and TRBJ2-2; TRBD2 aligns across 7 bases. V trimming: 9 bases; J trimming: 3 bases; junction bases outside the gene matches: 7. The CDR3 totals 14 residues. The germline CDR1 and CDR2 sequences are ENHRY and SYGVKD. The CDR3: CAMRGGADTGELFF. CDR3 in DNA: TGTGCCATGCGGGGAGGGGCGGACACCGGGGAGCTGTTTTTT.

This clone was counted between two and nine times. The chain uses TRBV21-1 and TRBJ1-1. TRBV21-1 is a known pseudogene. The CDR3 is 10 amino acids. CDR3 region: CASSKVEAFF. In DNA, the CDR3 is TGTGCCAGCAGCAAAGTTGAAGCTTTCTTT.

The gene calls are TRBV4-2 and TRBJ2-7; 10 bases map to TRBD1. Germline-derived CDR1 and CDR2 are LGHNA and YNFKEQ. The V segment lost 0 bases and the J segment 2 bases; nucleotides outside the gene matches: 7. The CDR3 covers 17 residues. The CDR3: CASSQDTRDRGAYEQYF. The CDR3 nucleotides are TGTGCCAGCAGCCAAGATACCCGGGACAGGGGTGCCTACGAGCAGTACTTC.

The chain carries TRBV30 and TRBJ1-1, with 12 bases that match TRBD1. After removal of 1 base from V and 7 bases from J, the junction contained 7 bases not matched to a gene. The CDR3 is 15 amino acids. CDR1 is GTSNPN and CDR2 is SVGIG in the germline V gene (reference sequence). The chain's CDR3 is CAWSETGTGGDEAFF. As DNA, the CDR3 is TGTGCCTGGAGTGAAACCGGGACAGGGGGCGATGAAGCTTTCTTT.

The chain has TRBV9 and TRBJ2-2; D is possibly TRBD1 or TRBD2 (6 bases each). Trimming shortened V by 5 bases and J by 1 base, and 9 bases separated the two germline ends. This CDR3 region has 14 residues. Germline V CDR1 and CDR2: SGDLS, YYNGEE. CDR3 in DNA: TGTGCCAGCAGGGGGGGACAGAACACCGGGGAGCTGTTTTTT. Translating it yields CASRGGQNTGELFF.

V and J are TRBV28 and TRBJ2-3; tentative D call: TRBD1 (5 bases). The germline CDR1 and CDR2 sequences are MDHEN and SYDVKM. This CDR3 has 16 residues. Trimming removed 4 bases from V and 1 base from J, with 15 bases in between. DNA for the CDR3: TGTGCCAGCAGTTCGCAGGGTCCAAGGGGCACAGATACGCAGTATTTT. Amino acids: CASSSQGPRGTDTQYF.

This chain connects TRBV10-3 to TRBJ1-4; D gene uncertain. V lost 3 bases, J lost 2 bases, and 4 bases lay in between. This CDR3 is built from 13 residues. Germline-derived CDR1 and CDR2 are ENHRY and SYGVKD. CDR3 amino acids: CAISDKTNEKLFF. The CDR3 nucleotides are TGTGCCATCAGTGACAAGACTAATGAAAAACTGTTTTTT.

The chain links TRBV2 to TRBJ1-1; D unclear. The germline V gene has CDR1 SNHLY and CDR2 FYNNEI. The CDR3 runs to 13 residues. The V end lost 8 bases, the J end lost 3 bases, and 13 bases lay between the germline ends. The CDR3 nucleotides read TGTGCCAGCTTAAGCAGTTGGGACACTGAAGCTTTCTTT. It encodes CASLSSWDTEAFF.

The chain links TRBV7-3 to TRBJ2-3; 7 bases line up with TRBD2. This CDR3 contains 16 residues. Germline V gene data show CDR1 as SGHTA and CDR2 as FQGTGA. With V trimmed by 0 bases and J by 6 bases, 9 bases remained unmatched. The CDR3 DNA is TGTGCCAGCAGCTTAACGGCGCCTAGCGGAGGGGATACGCAGTATTTT. It is translated as CASSLTAPSGGDTQYF.

V usage is TRBV7-8 and J usage is TRBJ2-1, with TRBD2 matching over 12 bases. CDR1 and CDR2 from the germline V gene are SGHVS and FQNEAQ. J gave up 5 bases and V 5 bases, and 7 bases lay outside the gene matches. This CDR3 contains 16 residues. This CDR3 is CASSLQGLAGNNEQFF. CDR3 nucleotide sequence: TGTGCCAGCAGCCTACAAGGACTAGCGGGGAACAATGAGCAGTTCTTC.

This chain links TRBV25-1 with TRBJ2-7, with no clear D. Germline V gene lookup returns CDR1 MGHDK and CDR2 SYGVNS. This CDR3 region has 11 residues. The V gene lost 4 bases and the J gene lost 3 bases, with 4 bases spanning the gap. The CDR3 DNA is TGTGCCAGCAGTGTGAGCTACGAGCAGTACTTC. This sequence encodes CASSVSYEQYF.

The chain couples TRBV5-1 to TRBJ1-1; 7 bases line up with TRBD1. Losses at the gene ends were 4 bases for V and 6 bases for J; bases not matched to a gene: 12. This CDR3 region has 15 residues. The germline CDR1 and CDR2 sequences are SGHRS and YFSETQ. The DNA for the CDR3 is TGCGCCAGCAGCCGGATAGGACAGGCCGGGGCTGAAGCTTTCTTT. Its protein is CASSRIGQAGAEAFF.

This chain links TRBV7-3 with TRBJ2-5; 15 nucleotides match TRBD2. There are 16 residues in the CDR3. CDR1 and CDR2 (germline): SGHTA, FQGTGA. The V segment lost 5 bases and the J segment 4 bases; nucleotides outside the gene matches: 5. This CDR3 reads CASSPGLAGGPETQYF. The DNA for the CDR3 is TGTGCCAGCAGCCCCGGACTAGCGGGAGGGCCAGAGACCCAGTACTTC. Full variable domain (missing parts from reference TRBV7-3 and TRBJ2-5): GAGVSQTPSNKVTEKGKYVELRCDPISGHTALYWYRQSLGQGPEFLIYFQGTGAADDSGLPNDRFFAVRPEGSVSTLKIQRTERGDSAVYLCASSPGLAGGPETQYFGPGTRLLVL.

Written as DNA, the CDR3 is TGTGCCAGCAGTTTGCCAGGATCCCTCTCCTACGAGCAGTACTTC. Amino acids: CASSLPGSLSYEQYF. The chain uses TRBV28 and TRBJ2-7; D gene unclear. From germline, CDR1 is MDHEN and CDR2 SYDVKM. The V end lost 3 bases, the J end lost 0 bases, and 12 bases lay between the germline ends. The CDR3 is 15 amino acids.

This clone appeared a single time. This rearrangement joins TRBV5-4 to TRBJ2-1; 13 nucleotides agree with TRBD2. Germline lookup yields CDR1 SGHNT and CDR2 YYREEE (reference sequence). This CDR3 contains 16 residues. V was clipped by 4 bases and J by 2 bases; unmatched bases: 3. This chain's CDR3 is CASSPGTSGTYNEQFF. DNA of the CDR3: TGTGCCAGCAGCCCCGGGACTAGCGGGACCTACAATGAGCAGTTCTTC.